This entry lists 27 T cell receptor beta chains sequenced from one sample in a study of blood T cell repertoires in COVID-19. Only in-frame clones appear in the TCRdb table, and some are missing; sequencing was by immunoSEQ multiplex PCR. The table includes roughly 27,000 clones, roughly 90% detected once. Sequencing was performed on peripheral blood. The receptors were sampled from a human donor with active COVID-19. The donor label of this sample is uncertain.

The chain couples TRBV7-8 to TRBJ2-5, with a tentative D call TRBD2 (7 bases). CDR1 and CDR2 from the germline V gene are SGHVS and FQNEAQ. V dropped 5 bases and J dropped 2 bases, with 12 bases sitting between them. The CDR3 loop spans 14 amino acids. CDR3 amino acids: CASSGGGAQETQYF. The CDR3 coding sequence is TGTGCCAGCAGCGGCGGGGGCGCTCAAGAGACCCAGTACTTC.

The chain carries TRBV20-1 and TRBJ2-3; possibly TRBD2 for D (5 bases). The length of the CDR3 is 11 residues. V was clipped by 3 bases and J by 4 bases, with 5 bases between them. Germline CDR1 DFQATT, CDR2 SNEGSKA (reference sequence). CDR3 region: CSAREADTQYF. The DNA for the CDR3 is TGCAGTGCTAGGGAGGCAGATACGCAGTATTTT.

The chain uses TRBV27 and TRBJ2-5, with 10 positions matching TRBD1. Germline V gene sequence: CDR1 MNHEY, CDR2 SMNVEV (reference sequence). The V and J ends lost 5 bases and 6 bases, in that order; junction bases with no gene match: 12. There are 16 residues in the CDR3. The CDR3 nucleotides are TGTGCCAGCAGTCCCCTCGGGGACAGGGGTTTAAAGACCCAGTACTTC. It is translated as CASSPLGDRGLKTQYF.

The table lists this clone with a count of one. V is TRBV28 and J is TRBJ2-1; the match to TRBD2 covers 13 bases. The CDR3 contains 17 residues. V lost 3 bases to trimming and J lost 4 bases; unmatched junction nucleotides: 6. Germline-derived CDR1 and CDR2 are MDHEN and SYDVKM. CDR3 sequence (DNA): TGTGCCAGCAGTTTTAAGGGGGGACTAGCGGGATACAATGAGCAGTTCTTC. This encodes CASSFKGGLAGYNEQFF.

The chain combines TRBV28 with TRBJ2-1, with 10 bases aligning to TRBD1. After removal of 3 bases from V and 6 bases from J, the junction contained 11 bases not matched to a gene. Germline-derived CDR1 and CDR2 are MDHEN and SYDVKM. The CDR3 runs 17 residues. Here the CDR3 DNA reads TGTGCCAGCAGTTTTCCTATAGGGACAGGGGCCTTCAATGAGCAGTTCTTC. Protein: CASSFPIGTGAFNEQFF.

The chain recombines TRBV27 with TRBJ2-7, with a tentative D call TRBD1 (6 bases). V gave up 5 bases and J gave up 3 bases, with 17 bases separating them. CDR3 length: 15 amino acids. CDR1 and CDR2 (germline): MNHEY, SMNVEV (reference sequence). The CDR3 sequence: CASSPHSTGIYEQYF. The CDR3 coding sequence is TGTGCCAGCAGTCCCCACTCGACAGGAATCTACGAGCAGTACTTC.

The chain recombines TRBV7-3 with TRBJ2-3; perhaps TRBD1 as D (6 bases). The length of the CDR3 is 14 residues. The germline gives CDR1 SGHTA, CDR2 FQGTGA. V lost 0 bases to trimming and J lost 4 bases, with 8 bases between them. CDR3 bases: TGTGCCAGCAGCTTAACTAGGGGGTCAGATACGCAGTATTTT. It codes for CASSLTRGSDTQYF.

The V gene is TRBV3-1 (or the pseudogene TRBV3-2), the J gene TRBJ1-2; D gene uncertain. The germline V and J ends were trimmed by 0 bases and 4 bases, with 12 bases remaining between them. Germline values: CDR1 LGHDT, CDR2 YNNKEL (reference sequence). CDR3 size: 15 residues. CDR3 coding DNA: TGTGCCAGCAGCCAAGAAGGTGGCTACAGCTATGGCTACACCTTC. The encoded protein is CASSQEGGYSYGYTF.

The chain links TRBV5-1 to TRBJ2-1; D is unclear. Germline values: CDR1 SGHRS, CDR2 YFSETQ. This CDR3 spans 12 amino acids. The V and J ends lost 1 base and 8 bases respectively, with 7 bases between them. This CDR3 reads CASSLMTYEQFF. The CDR3 bases are TGCGCCAGCAGCTTGATGACTTATGAGCAGTTCTTC.

The rearrangement links TRBV25-1 to TRBJ2-5; the D gene is possibly TRBD1 (5 bases). The germline V gene has CDR1 MGHDK and CDR2 SYGVNS. Between the trimmed V and J ends, which lost 3 bases and 0 bases, there was a span of 11 bases. CDR3 length equals 15 residues. CDR3 sequence reads: CASSEGWTYQETQYF. CDR3 nucleotide sequence: TGTGCCAGCAGTGAGGGTTGGACATACCAAGAGACCCAGTACTTC.

Points on this clone: It is unclear where the CDR3 begins or ends on the DNA, so no DNA is shown, and the CDR3 is as TCRdb lists it. V and J are TRBV27 and TRBJ2-1; TRBD1 is the table's D call and was not checked against the DNA. Termini included, the CDR3 measures 14 amino acids. The germline gives CDR1 MNHEY, CDR2 SMNVEV (reference sequence). The CDR3 sequence: CASSTSGQINEQFF.

The chain recombines TRBV19 with TRBJ2-5; 8 bases map to TRBD1. Germline assignment: CDR1 LNHDA and CDR2 SQIVND (reference sequence). The CDR3 sequence is 14 residues long. Unmatched junction bases numbered 5, after V lost 5 bases and J lost 3 bases. CDR3 region: CASSELDREETQYF. DNA of the CDR3: TGTGCCAGTAGTGAGCTGGACAGGGAAGAGACCCAGTACTTC.

V usage is TRBV6-6 and J usage is TRBJ1-5, with D perhaps matching TRBD1 (5 bases). The germline CDR1 and CDR2 sequences are MNHNY and SVGAGI (reference sequence). The CDR3 is 15 residues long. Deletions cut 3 bases from V and 1 base from J, with 10 bases between. This CDR3 reads CASSYLDRSNQPQHF. The CDR3 bases are TGTGCCAGCAGTTATTTAGACAGAAGCAATCAGCCCCAGCATTTT.

The CDR3 DNA reads as TGTGCAAGTCGCTTATCTCTAGCGGTCGCGAACACCGGGGAGCTGTTTTTT. As protein: CASRLSLAVANTGELFF. V and J are TRBV12-2 and TRBJ2-2; the D call of TRBD2 is as the table states it, not checked on the DNA. TRBV12-2 is designated a pseudogene. This CDR3 region has 17 residues.

The chain carries TRBV2 and TRBJ2-2, with TRBD2 matching over 10 bases. This CDR3 has 18 amino acids. The V gene's germline CDR1 is SNHLY and CDR2 FYNNEI. Germline trimming cut 4 bases from V and 5 bases from J; bases unmatched to any gene: 13. The CDR3 region is CASSASGSVLSGTGELFF. The CDR3 DNA follows: TGTGCCAGCAGTGCTAGCGGGAGCGTTTTATCCGGGACCGGGGAGCTGTTTTTT.

The V and J genes are TRBV18 and TRBJ2-5; 7 bases match TRBD1. The J segment lost 5 bases and the V segment lost 4 bases, leaving 10 bases of the junction unmatched. CDR1 is KGHSH, CDR2 LQKENI, per germline. The CDR3 has 15 residues. This chain's CDR3 is CASSRLGQVDETQYF. Here the CDR3 DNA reads TGTGCCAGCTCACGGCTAGGACAGGTTGACGAGACCCAGTACTTC.

CDR3 in amino acids: CASSQDQGRGNYGYTF. CDR3 in DNA: TGCGCCAGCAGCCAAGATCAAGGCAGGGGTAACTATGGCTACACCTTC. V usage is TRBV4-3 and J usage is TRBJ1-2; the D gene is possibly TRBD1 (6 bases). CDR1 is LGHNA and CDR2 is YSLEER in the germline V gene. This CDR3 contains 16 residues. V lost 0 bases to trimming and J lost 1 base, with 12 bases between them.

V and J are TRBV7-2 and TRBJ1-6; TRBD1 agrees at 11 bases. Germline V lookup: CDR1 SGHTA, CDR2 FQGNSA. CDR3 length: 15 residues. V shed 3 bases, J shed 10 bases, and the junction held 5 bases outside the gene matches. The DNA for the CDR3 is TGTGCCAGCAGCTTTCGGACAGGGGGCGAATCACCCCTCCACTTT. Its translation is CASSFRTGGESPLHF.

This CDR3 reads CASSPEAGIYEQYF. In DNA form, the CDR3 reads TGTGCCAGCTCACCAGAGGCAGGGATTTACGAGCAGTACTTC. The chain combines TRBV18 with TRBJ2-7; tentative D call: TRBD1 (5 bases). Trimming cost V 2 bases and J 4 bases, with 12 bases left between them. The CDR3 has 14 amino acids. Germline V gives CDR1 KGHSH, CDR2 LQKENI.

The V call is TRBV11-2, the J call TRBJ2-5; 7 bases match TRBD1. With V trimmed by 5 bases and J by 4 bases, 10 bases remained unmatched. In germline, CDR1 is SGHAT, CDR2 FQNNGV. The CDR3 extends over 15 amino acids. CDR3 coding DNA: TGTGCCAGCAGCGATCCACAGGGGCCGGCAGAGACCCAGTACTTC. This sequence encodes CASSDPQGPAETQYF.

The chain joins TRBV6-5 to TRBJ1-6; possibly TRBD1 for D (6 bases). The germline V gene has CDR1 MNHEY and CDR2 SVGAGI. V lost 7 bases, J lost 6 bases, and 10 bases lay in between. This CDR3 is built from 13 residues. As DNA, the CDR3 is TGTGCCAGCACAGGGGCGGGTAATTCACCCCTCCACTTT. It yields the protein CASTGAGNSPLHF.

The V and J genes are TRBV7-2 and TRBJ2-7, with TRBD2 as a possible D gene (6 bases). The germline gives CDR1 SGHTA, CDR2 FQGNSA. CDR3 length equals 14 residues. V dropped 3 bases and J dropped 0 bases, with 9 bases sitting between them. The CDR3 loop is CASSFRDSSYEQYF. In nucleotides, the CDR3 is TGTGCCAGCAGCTTCCGGGACTCCTCCTACGAGCAGTACTTC.

This chain uses TRBV27 with TRBJ2-7; D is unresolved. The germline V gene has CDR1 MNHEY and CDR2 SMNVEV (reference sequence). The CDR3 sequence is 13 residues long. V was shortened by 4 bases and J by 6 bases, with 13 bases between the two germline ends. The CDR3 reads CASSSPSAGEQYF. The CDR3 nucleotides read TGTGCCAGCAGTTCGCCGTCGGCAGGCGAGCAGTACTTC.

The rearrangement links TRBV28 to TRBJ2-7; tentatively, D is TRBD1 (6 bases). CDR1 is MDHEN and CDR2 is SYDVKM in the germline V gene. V lost 5 bases to trimming and J lost 0 bases, with 8 bases between them. The CDR3 has 13 amino acids. The CDR3 nucleotides are TGTGCCAGCAGTACAGGGAGCTCCTACGAGCAGTACTTC. It is translated as CASSTGSSYEQYF.

This clone was recorded a few times. J is TRBJ2-7 and V is TRBV7-9, with TRBD1 matching 7 bases. Trimming removed 2 bases from V and 3 bases from J; junction bases left unmatched: 7. The germline CDR1 and CDR2 sequences are SEHNR and FQNEAQ (reference sequence). This CDR3 has 15 amino acids. CDR3 residues: CASSLQGTEIYEQYF. For the CDR3, the DNA is TGTGCCAGCAGCTTACAAGGGACAGAAATCTACGAGCAGTACTTC.

The chain employs TRBV6-6 and TRBJ2-5, with TRBD1 matching 8 bases. CDR3 length: 15 amino acids. Unmatched junction bases numbered 10, after V lost 0 bases and J lost 10 bases. Germline V gene lookup returns CDR1 MNHNY and CDR2 SVGAGI (reference sequence). The CDR3 is CASSYSPVTGADQYF. The CDR3 DNA reads TGTGCCAGCAGTTACTCCCCCGTGACAGGGGCGGACCAGTACTTC.

The V and J genes are TRBV27 and TRBJ1-5; TRBD1 matches 7 bases. The ends lost 5 bases at V and 2 bases at J; junction bases unmatched: 9. The CDR3 contains 16 residues. Germline V gene data show CDR1 as MNHEY and CDR2 as SMNVEV (reference sequence). This CDR3 is CASSPRQGIGNQPQHF. DNA for the CDR3: TGTGCCAGCAGTCCCAGACAGGGAATTGGCAATCAGCCCCAGCATTTT.